This T cell receptor beta chain was captured in a study of neurological immune-mediated disorders. Noted time point: longitudinal time-point 1 (baseline). In Maryland, USA, blood bank volunteers were the healthy controls. TCRdb used MiXCR to reprocess the 5' RACE reads, holding one entry per CDR3 protein. The sample lists 47,000 or so distinct CDR3 sequences, over 8% occurring once. V lost 4 bases and J lost 7, with 13 bases in between. This CDR3 spans 14 amino acids. From germline, CDR1 is KGHDR and CDR2 SFDVKD. This clonotype was seen a handful of times. J is TRBJ2-1 and V is TRBV24-1; D is tentatively TRBD1 or TRBD2 (5 bases each). Sequencing input: PBMCs. This clonotype originated in a woman aged 35 to 49 in good health. The CDR3 sequence: CATSEGRRGNEQFF. In DNA, the CDR3 is TGTGCCACCAGTGAGGGACGGCGAGGTAATGAGCAGTTCTTC.